The entry that follows covers one T cell receptor (beta chain) sequence. This receptor's antigen is unknown. The sample holds no much larger clone one base away, and base qualities are not on file. The sample comes from a study. From the cysteine up to the phenylalanine, the CDR3 has a length of 15 residues. The sequence is cut down to CDR3 DNA, 45 bases in frame from base 1. After removal of 4 bases from V and 8 bases from J, the junction retains 10 bases not matched to a gene. The germline V gene supplies CDR1 KGHDR and CDR2 SFDVKD. The sequencer was an Illumina MiSeq. TCRdb cleaned the public reads at Q25 with fastp, built clones with MiXCR and kept in-frame beta chains. Every CDR3 protein is listed once, alongside the most common genes and DNA of its rows. For this sample the table gives over 3,500 distinct CDR3 sequences, of which roughly 8.6% were detected only once. Jointly, the top ten make up 8% to 9.5% of the sample.

The sample comprised CD4+ T cells from synovial fluid. The chain couples TRBV24-1 to TRBJ2-1; 7 nucleotides in the junction match TRBD2. This receptor was identified in a human donor with rheumatoid arthritis. The CDR3: CATSDPQAGSDEQFF. The DNA sequence is as follows: TGTGCCACCAGTGACCCTCAAGCGGGATCGGATGAGCAGTTCTTC.